Each of the 3 T cell receptor beta chains below was sequenced from the same sample in a study of cytomegalovirus exposure and HLA in healthy donors. The method was immunoSEQ multiplex PCR; TCRdb's version includes in-frame clones alone and lacks a portion of them. This sample has 150,000 to 200,000 clones; 85% occur once, and the top ten carry 15% to 20%. Source material: PBMCs. The source of these receptors is a man younger than 35 in good health and CMV-seropositive.

The rearrangement joins TRBV5-3 to TRBJ1-5; D gene unclear. TRBV5-3 is identified as an open reading frame with a role that is uncertain. The germline V and J ends were trimmed by 2 bases and 0 bases, with 15 bases remaining between them. The CDR3 is made up of 17 amino acids. The CDR3 loop is CARSFYSDSNSNQPQHF. CDR3 nucleotides: TGTGCCAGAAGCTTCTACTCGGATAGCAATAGCAATCAGCCCCAGCATTTT.

In regard to this clone: In the same sample, other DNA sequences code for this CDR3. The chain joins TRBV5-1 to TRBJ2-1; 13 nucleotides match TRBD2. The CDR3 contains 15 residues. Germline CDR1 SGHRS, CDR2 YFSETQ. With V trimmed by 2 bases and J by 5 bases, 1 base remained unmatched. This CDR3 is CASSLGLAGDNEQFF. CDR3 DNA: TGCGCCAGCAGCTTAGGACTAGCGGGGGACAATGAGCAGTTCTTC.

This rearrangement joins TRBV6-6 to TRBJ2-1, with 13 positions matching TRBD2. The CDR3 covers 14 residues. V shed 10 bases and J 9 bases; nucleotides not matched to a gene: 9. The V gene's germline CDR1 is MNHNY and CDR2 SVGAGI (reference sequence). CDR3 amino acids: CATTGLAGFGEQFF. DNA of the CDR3: TGTGCCACCACGGGACTAGCGGGATTCGGTGAGCAGTTCTTC.